These 24 T cell receptor beta chains originate from one sample sequenced in a study of OX40 agonist ivuxolimab in advanced cancers. Sequencing was performed with immunoSEQ multiplex PCR; in TCRdb, only in-frame clones are kept and a portion is missing. Counted here are tens of thousands of clones, 90% occurring once; the ten biggest clones make up approximately 25%. The sequenced sample was CD4+ or CD8+ T cells sorted from blood, obtained in a trial of the OX40 agonist ivuxolimab. Receptor source: an adult with an advanced solid tumor such as melanoma, head and neck, liver or kidney cancer.

The V gene is TRBV11-1, the J gene TRBJ2-1; D remains unclear. Germline V gene sequence: CDR1 SGHAT, CDR2 FQDESV (reference sequence). Trimming removed 11 bases from V and 6 bases from J, with 11 bases in between. This CDR3 is built from 11 residues. CDR3 nucleotides: TGTGCCCACATGTCGGGCAATGAGCAGTTCTTC. Its translation: CAHMSGNEQFF.

The chain recombines TRBV4-1 with TRBJ2-1; 7 nucleotides align to TRBD2. CDR3 length: 13 amino acids. Germline CDR1 and CDR2: MGHRA and YSYEKL. J gave up 7 bases and V 4 bases, and 4 bases lay outside the gene matches. This CDR3 reads CASSRDYSNEQFF. CDR3 nucleotides: TGCGCCAGCAGCCGGGACTATTCAAATGAGCAGTTCTTC.

The rearrangement uses TRBV14 and TRBJ1-1; a weak D match, TRBD1 (5 bases). The germline V gene encodes CDR1 SGHDN and CDR2 FVKESK. The CDR3 runs to 15 residues. Trimming stripped 2 bases from V and 0 bases from J, with 10 bases between. For the CDR3, the DNA is TGTGCCAGCAGCCAATACCAGGGTGTGAACACTGAAGCTTTCTTT. Its protein product is CASSQYQGVNTEAFF.

This clone was observed a single time. The rearrangement uses TRBV10-2 and TRBJ1-2, with 11 bases fitting TRBD1. CDR1 WSHSY and CDR2 SAAADI come from the germline V gene. CDR3 length: 14 residues. Losses at the gene ends were 3 bases for V and 6 bases for J; bases not matched to a gene: 3. CDR3 bases: TGCGCCAGCAGTGATGGGACAGGGGGAAATGGCTACACCTTC. Its protein product is CASSDGTGGNGYTF.

The gene calls are TRBV5-6 and TRBJ2-3, with D unresolved. The CDR3 is made up of 12 amino acids. The V and J ends lost 5 bases and 6 bases respectively, with 10 bases between them. Per the germline V gene, CDR1 is SGHDT and CDR2 is YYEEEE. DNA for the CDR3: TGTGCCAGCAGGGGCCCGTCGGATACGCAGTATTTT. It translates to CASRGPSDTQYF.

The CDR3 protein is CATSRVVTAYEQYF. The CDR3 DNA follows: TGTGCCACCAGCAGAGTGGTGACAGCCTACGAGCAGTACTTC. The chain joins TRBV15 to TRBJ2-7; the D gene is possibly TRBD1 (5 bases). Germline values: CDR1 LNHNV, CDR2 YYDKDF (reference sequence). This CDR3 spans 14 amino acids. Deletions cut 1 base from V and 2 bases from J, with 9 bases between. The full variable domain, in which reference TRBV15 and TRBJ2-7 provide the parts outside the CDR3, is DAMVIQNPRYQVTQFGKPVTLSCSQTLNHNVMYWYQQKSSQAPKLLFHYYDKDFNNEADTPDNFQSRRPNTSFCFLDIRSPGLGDTAMYLCATSRVVTAYEQYFGPGTRLTVT.

Turning to this clone: Different DNA sequences within this sample yield the same CDR3. The rearrangement joins TRBV29-1 to TRBJ2-1; D gene ambiguous. V lost 1 base and J lost 8, with 6 bases in between. This CDR3 has 11 residues. Germline V gene data show CDR1 as SQVTM and CDR2 as ANQGSEA. CDR3 residues: CSVEGVDEQFF. Written as DNA, the CDR3 is TGCAGCGTTGAAGGGGTAGATGAGCAGTTCTTC.

The rearrangement joins TRBV5-5 to TRBJ2-2, with a tentative D call TRBD2 (6 bases). The CDR3 covers 16 residues. From germline, CDR1 is SGHKS and CDR2 YYEKEE (reference sequence). Trimming removed 4 bases at V and 1 base at J, with 14 bases between. This chain's CDR3 is CASSEIGTVNTGELFF. The CDR3, as DNA: TGTGCCAGCAGCGAGATTGGGACTGTGAACACCGGGGAGCTGTTTTTT.

The chain couples TRBV11-2 to TRBJ2-7, with 11 nucleotides matching TRBD1. Germline lookup yields CDR1 SGHAT and CDR2 FQNNGV. The CDR3 totals 17 residues. V gave up 5 bases and J gave up 1 base; unmatched junction bases: 10. CDR3 coding DNA: TGTGCCAGCAGCCGAGGGACAGGGGGTTTGGAGTCCTACGAGCAGTACTTC. It specifies CASSRGTGGLESYEQYF.

The chain combines TRBV7-7 with TRBJ2-1, with 10 bases matching TRBD2. The CDR3 is 17 amino acids. Germline V gene sequence: CDR1 SSHAT, CDR2 FNYEAQ (reference sequence). The V segment lost 5 bases and the J segment 8 bases; nucleotides outside the gene matches: 15. CDR3 DNA: TGTGCCAGCAGCGGAACACGGACTAGCGGAAGGGATGATGAGCAGTTCTTC. This gives the protein CASSGTRTSGRDDEQFF.

Details on this clone: A read error may account for a junction end that differs from germline. The chain is built from TRBV6-1 and TRBJ2-5; TRBD1 agrees at 9 bases. This CDR3 contains 16 residues. From germline, CDR1 is MNHNS and CDR2 SASEGT. CDR3 nucleotides: TGTGCCAGCAGCGAAGACAGGGGGACTGTCCAAGAGACCCAGTACTTC. This sequence encodes CASSEDRGTVQETQYF.

This chain's CDR3 is CASSYVRGNQPQHF. Here the CDR3 DNA reads TGTGCCAGCAGTTACGTCAGGGGTAATCAGCCCCAGCATTTT. V usage is TRBV6-6 and J usage is TRBJ1-5; possible D gene TRBD1, 6 bases. Germline loops: CDR1 MNHNY, CDR2 SVGAGI (reference sequence). The ends were cut back, 2 bases at V and 4 bases at J, with 9 bases in the middle. The CDR3 consists of 14 residues.

The chain is built from TRBV5-8 and TRBJ1-1; 10 bases line up with TRBD1. This CDR3 is 15 amino acids long. Germline lookup yields CDR1 SGHTS and CDR2 YDEGEE. V lost 4 bases to trimming and J lost 4 bases; unmatched junction nucleotides: 7. The CDR3 reads CASSPMTGGFTEAFF. CDR3 DNA sequence: TGTGCCAGCAGCCCCATGACAGGGGGCTTCACTGAAGCTTTCTTT.

The chain recombines TRBV9 with TRBJ2-5; 12 bases align to TRBD2. With V trimmed by 0 bases and J by 5 bases, 5 bases remained unmatched. The CDR3 extends over 16 amino acids. Per germline, CDR1 SGDLS and CDR2 YYNGEE. CDR3 sequence (DNA): TGTGCCAGCAGCGTAGGGACTAGCGGGATTTGGGAGACCCAGTACTTC. Its protein is CASSVGTSGIWETQYF.

This chain joins TRBV4-2 and TRBJ2-7; weak D call: TRBD2 (6 bases). The length of the CDR3 is 16 residues. Germline V gene lookup returns CDR1 LGHNA and CDR2 YNFKEQ. Trimming shortened V by 0 bases and J by 6 bases, and 18 bases separated the two germline ends. CDR3 amino acids: CASSQDRGGRRGEQYF. The CDR3 DNA follows: TGTGCCAGCAGCCAAGATCGTGGGGGAAGGCGGGGCGAGCAGTACTTC.

This clone was observed a single time. The CDR3 sequence: CASSEGTGEETQYF. CDR3 DNA: TGTGCCAGCAGCGAAGGGACAGGGGAAGAGACCCAGTACTTC. The chain couples TRBV7-7 to TRBJ2-5; 10 bases agree with TRBD1. This CDR3 spans 14 amino acids. Germline CDR1 SSHAT, CDR2 FNYEAQ (reference sequence). Trimming cost V 5 bases and J 3 bases; bases outside gene matches: 3.

The chain has TRBV29-1 and TRBJ2-2, with 9 bases that match TRBD1. Trimming took 0 bases from V and 1 from J; bases not matched to a gene: 6. Germline CDR1 is SQVTM and CDR2 is ANQGSEA. CDR3 length: 17 amino acids. CDR3 sequence (DNA): TGCAGCGTTGAAGAGGAAGACAGGGGGTGGAACACCGGGGAGCTGTTTTTT. It codes for CSVEEEDRGWNTGELFF.

This chain uses TRBV4-3 with TRBJ2-7; D uncertain. V lost 0 bases and J lost 5, with 8 bases in between. Germline V gene lookup returns CDR1 LGHNA and CDR2 YSLEER. The CDR3 consists of 13 residues. The CDR3 loop is CASSQDFSNEQYF. CDR3 coding DNA: TGCGCCAGCAGCCAAGATTTTTCGAACGAGCAGTACTTC.

This sequence joins TRBV19 and TRBJ2-7; TRBD2 matches at 13 bases. The V gene end was trimmed by 4 bases and the J gene end by 2 bases; junction bases not matched to a gene: 11. CDR3 length: 18 amino acids. Per germline, CDR1 LNHDA and CDR2 SQIVND (reference sequence). CDR3 coding DNA: TGTGCCAGTAGTAACCCTCGACTAGCGGGAGGCGCAACCTACGAGCAGTACTTC. Its protein product is CASSNPRLAGGATYEQYF.

The table lists this clone with a few counts. The chain carries TRBV11-2 and TRBJ2-7, with 8 bases fitting TRBD1. CDR1 is SGHAT and CDR2 is FQNNGV in the germline V gene. Trimming at V came to 6 bases and at J to 4 bases, leaving 5 bases not matched to a gene. This CDR3 contains 13 residues. CDR3 sequence reads: CASSPGQGYEQYF. The CDR3 region has the DNA TGTGCCAGCAGTCCTGGACAGGGTTACGAGCAGTACTTC. The full variable domain, completed using reference TRBV11-2 and TRBJ2-7, is EAGVAQSPRYKIIEKRQSVAFWCNPISGHATLYWYQQILGQGPKLLIQFQNNGVVDDSQLPKDRFSAERLKGVDSTLKIQPAKLEDSAVYLCASSPGQGYEQYFGPGTRLTVT.

This clone was seen a single time. V is TRBV27 and J is TRBJ2-3, with 7 positions matching TRBD1. Germline CDR1 MNHEY, CDR2 SMNVEV (reference sequence). V lost 4 bases and J lost 4; bases outside the gene matches: 2. The CDR3 runs 13 residues. Here the CDR3 reads CASSSQGADTQYF. The CDR3 coding sequence is TGTGCCAGCAGTTCCCAGGGGGCAGATACGCAGTATTTT.

In this sample, this clone turned up once. V gene TRBV19 combines with J gene TRBJ1-5; 7 nucleotides line up with TRBD1. The length of the CDR3 is 14 residues. V gave up 3 bases and J gave up 6 bases; unmatched junction bases: 5. CDR1 LNHDA and CDR2 SQIVND come from the germline V gene (reference sequence). The CDR3 DNA is TGTGCCAGTAGTATGATAGGGGGCAGTCAGCCCCAGCATTTT. Translation gives CASSMIGGSQPQHF.

The chain recombines TRBV13 with TRBJ2-3; 7 positions agree with TRBD1. Germline loops: CDR1 PRHDT, CDR2 FYEKMQ (reference sequence). The ends lost 4 bases at V and 0 bases at J; junction bases unmatched: 7. The CDR3 runs 16 residues. The CDR3 DNA is TGTGCCAGCAGCTCCCGGGACAGTCCTAGCACAGATACGCAGTATTTT. As protein: CASSSRDSPSTDTQYF.

This clone occurred a few times. The J gene is TRBJ1-1, the V gene TRBV5-1; 7 nucleotides match TRBD1. Germline V gives CDR1 SGHRS, CDR2 YFSETQ. After removal of 0 bases from V and 1 base from J, the junction contained 3 bases not matched to a gene. The CDR3 length is 15 residues. The CDR3 coding sequence is TGCGCCAGCAGCTTGGCTTCAGGGGGGAACACTGAAGCTTTCTTT. Its translation is CASSLASGGNTEAFF. The full variable domain, completed using reference TRBV5-1 and TRBJ1-1, is KAGVTQTPRYLIKTRGQQVTLSCSPISGHRSVSWYQQTPGQGLQFLFEYFSETQRNKGNFPGRFSGRQFSNSRSEMNVSTLELGDSALYLCASSLASGGNTEAFFGQGTRLTVV.